The sequence of this T cell receptor beta chain was determined in a study of shared clonotypes between healthy human individuals. Study conclusions and caveats: Clonotypes shared by all four sorted-subset donors had higher generation probabilities than non-shared clonotypes.

Clones were sequenced by immunoSEQ multiplex PCR, and TCRdb holds only the in-frame ones, with some missing. The sample yields 600,000 or so clones, about 95% seen once. Remarks on this clone: The antigen remains undetermined. The sample holds other DNA sequences that translate to the same CDR3.

CD45RO-negative, CCR7-positively selected cells formed the naive CD8 fraction, excluding terminally differentiated effector memory CD45RA+ cells. The CDR3 loop spans 14 amino acids. Germline loops: CDR1 SGHRS, CDR2 YFSETQ. With 4 bases clipped from V and 7 bases from J, the junction kept 4 bases outside the gene matches. The J gene is TRBJ1-5, the V gene TRBV5-1, with TRBD1 identical over 11 bases. The material sequenced was naive CD8+ T cells sorted from blood. The TCR comes from a woman in her thirties in good health. This chain's CDR3 is CASSLGQGDQPQHF. The CDR3 nucleotides are TGCGCCAGCAGCCTGGGACAGGGGGACCAGCCCCAGCATTTT.